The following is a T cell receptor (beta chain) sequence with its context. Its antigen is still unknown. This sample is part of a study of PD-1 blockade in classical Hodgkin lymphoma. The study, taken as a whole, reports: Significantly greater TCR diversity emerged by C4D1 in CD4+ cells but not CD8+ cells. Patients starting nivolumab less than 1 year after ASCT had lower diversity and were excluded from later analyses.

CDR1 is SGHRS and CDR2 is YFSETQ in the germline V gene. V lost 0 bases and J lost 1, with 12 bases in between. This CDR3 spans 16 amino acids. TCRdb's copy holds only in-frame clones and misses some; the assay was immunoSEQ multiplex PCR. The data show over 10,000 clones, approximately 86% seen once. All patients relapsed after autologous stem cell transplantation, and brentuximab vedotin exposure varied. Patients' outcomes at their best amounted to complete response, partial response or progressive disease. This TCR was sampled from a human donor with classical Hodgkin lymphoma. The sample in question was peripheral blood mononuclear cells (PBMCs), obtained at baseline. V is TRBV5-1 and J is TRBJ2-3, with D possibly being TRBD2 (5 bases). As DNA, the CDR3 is TGCGCCAGCAGCTTGGTACGTGCGGGTGGCACAGATACGCAGTATTTT. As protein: CASSLVRAGGTDTQYF.